Listed here are 24 T cell receptor beta chains from one sample, sequenced in a study of CD8 T cells in ankylosing spondylitis. Using its own MiXCR run on the 5' RACE reads, TCRdb lists one record per CDR3 protein. The sample holds 300,000 to 350,000 distinct CDR3 sequences, roughly 15% seen once. The sequencing sample was made of blood, either unsorted or a sorted T cell fraction (not recorded which). The receptors were gathered from a male donor with ankylosing spondylitis or in good health (not recorded which).

This chain joins TRBV20-1 and TRBJ1-1; 9 bases align to TRBD1. CDR3 size: 14 residues. The germline V gene encodes CDR1 DFQATT and CDR2 SNEGSKA (reference sequence). With V trimmed by 6 bases and J by 8 bases, 13 bases remained unmatched. The CDR3 reads CSAQAGTGIDEAFF. CDR3 bases: TGCAGTGCCCAAGCAGGGACAGGGATCGACGAAGCTTTCTTT.

The chain couples TRBV3-1 to TRBJ1-2; no clear D. Between the trimmed V and J ends, which lost 0 bases and 5 bases, there was a span of 16 bases. Per the germline V gene, CDR1 is LGHDT and CDR2 is YNNKEL (reference sequence). The CDR3 is made up of 16 amino acids. In DNA form, the CDR3 reads TGTGCCAGCAGCCAAGATCTCATACGCGCCGCTTATGGCTACACCTTC. Amino acid sequence: CASSQDLIRAAYGYTF. The complete variable domain, with remaining parts taken from reference TRBV3-1 and TRBJ1-2, reads DTAVSQTPKYLVTQMGNDKSIKCEQNLGHDTMYWYKQDSKKFLKIMFSYNNKELIINETVPNRFSPKSPDKAHLNLHINSLELGDSAVYFCASSQDLIRAAYGYTFGSGTRLTVV.

The chain couples TRBV4-1 to TRBJ1-2; a weak D match, TRBD1 (6 bases). Trimming shortened V by 0 bases and J by 2 bases, and 10 bases separated the two germline ends. The CDR3 totals 15 residues. Germline CDR1 and CDR2: MGHRA and YSYEKL. For the CDR3, the DNA is TGCGCCAGCAGCCAAGATAAGGACAGAAACTATGGCTACACCTTC. Translating gives CASSQDKDRNYGYTF.

The chain couples TRBV3-1 to TRBJ2-1, with D perhaps TRBD2 (7 bases). Trimming removed 4 bases from V and 3 bases from J, with 19 bases in between. Looked up from germline, CDR1 is LGHDT and CDR2 is YNNKEL (reference sequence). The CDR3 is made up of 17 amino acids. CDR3 DNA: TGTGCCAGCAGCCTCCTAACCCGCGGGGGCGACTACAATGAGCAGTTCTTC. Translation gives CASSLLTRGGDYNEQFF.

In its sample, this clonotype was seen a few times. The V call is TRBV7-9, the J call TRBJ2-5; TRBD2 matches 9 bases. Germline CDR1 and CDR2: SEHNR and FQNEAQ (reference sequence). V gave up 6 bases and J gave up 4 bases; unmatched junction bases: 3. This CDR3 is built from 13 residues. The CDR3 DNA reads TGTGCCAGCAGAGGCGGGAGGGCAGAGACCCAGTACTTC. Its translation: CASRGGRAETQYF. Full variable domain (rest looked up from reference TRBV7-9 and TRBJ2-5): DTGVSQNPRHKITKRGQNVTFRCDPISEHNRLYWYRQTLGQGPEFLTYFQNEAQLEKSRLLSDRFSAERPKGSFSTLEIQRTEQGDSAMYLCASRGGRAETQYFGPGTRLLVL.

This clonotype was picked up a small number of times. The rearrangement uses TRBV10-3 and TRBJ2-4; 7 bases line up with TRBD1. The CDR3 runs 17 residues. CDR1 and CDR2 from the germline V gene are ENHRY and SYGVKD. J lost 2 bases, V lost 0 bases, and 7 bases had no gene match. Here the CDR3 DNA reads TGTGCCATCAGTGAGTCTGTGACAGGGACCTCCAAAAACATTCAGTACTTC. This sequence encodes CAISESVTGTSKNIQYF.

V gene TRBV5-5 combines with J gene TRBJ2-7; D is ambiguous. Germline V gives CDR1 SGHKS, CDR2 YYEKEE (reference sequence). This CDR3 is built from 14 residues. Trimming took off 3 bases at V and 0 bases at J, with 10 bases between the two ends. The CDR3 sequence: CASSSQPHSYEQYF. In DNA form, the CDR3 reads TGTGCCAGCAGCTCCCAGCCACACTCCTACGAGCAGTACTTC.

This clonotype was seen a handful of times. The V and J genes are TRBV12-3 or TRBV12-4 and TRBJ2-1; 8 bases agree with TRBD2. V shed 0 bases, J shed 9 bases, and the junction held 7 bases outside the gene matches. The CDR3 is 15 residues long. CDR3 in amino acids: CASSLAPGGPSEQFF. The CDR3 bases are TGTGCCAGCAGTTTAGCGCCGGGGGGGCCAAGTGAGCAGTTCTTC.

Here the CDR3 DNA reads TGCAGCGTTGAGAAGGGAGAAGCTTTCTTT. Its protein product is CSVEKGEAFF. The rearrangement uses TRBV29-1 and TRBJ1-1; no firm D call. Germline V gene sequence: CDR1 SQVTM, CDR2 ANQGSEA. This CDR3 contains 10 residues. Trimming pared 3 bases from V and 8 bases from J, leaving 7 bases between.

This clonotype showed up many times. This chain joins TRBV5-1 and TRBJ2-1, with TRBD2 matching 7 bases. Trimming at V came to 0 bases and at J to 5 bases, leaving 5 bases not matched to a gene. This CDR3 contains 15 residues. Germline V lookup: CDR1 SGHRS, CDR2 YFSETQ. The CDR3 loop is CASSLEWTRDNEQFF. The CDR3 coding sequence is TGCGCCAGCAGCTTGGAGTGGACTAGGGACAATGAGCAGTTCTTC.

This clonotype appeared a few times. The chain joins TRBV4-1 to TRBJ1-5; D unclear. This CDR3 is 16 amino acids long. V was pared by 0 bases and J by 3 bases, with 12 bases between. Germline CDR1 and CDR2: MGHRA and YSYEKL. The CDR3, as DNA: TGCGCCAGCAGCCAAGATCCGGGGAGTAACAATCAGCCCCAGCATTTT. Translating it yields CASSQDPGSNNQPQHF.

The chain joins TRBV6-1 to TRBJ2-2; 7 positions agree with TRBD2. The CDR3 has 19 amino acids. V lost 6 bases, J lost 5 bases, and 21 bases stayed unmatched. Germline V gives CDR1 MNHNS, CDR2 SASEGT. The CDR3 spells CASRQNSYTSVKATGELFF. CDR3 nucleotides: TGTGCCAGCAGACAGAACAGCTATACTAGCGTTAAGGCTACCGGGGAGCTGTTTTTT.

This clonotype appeared a few times. The chain links TRBV5-5 to TRBJ2-6, with a possible D match to TRBD1 (6 bases). V lost 2 bases and J 0 bases, leaving 12 bases between the germline ends. Germline lookup yields CDR1 SGHKS and CDR2 YYEKEE (reference sequence). The CDR3 loop spans 17 amino acids. CDR3 residues: CASSFGDTNSGANVLTF. Written as DNA, the CDR3 is TGTGCCAGCAGCTTCGGGGACACTAACTCTGGGGCCAACGTCCTGACTTTC.

CDR3 loop: CASTRSPSGFQETQYF. The CDR3 DNA sequence: TGTGCCAGCACCAGGTCGCCTAGCGGCTTTCAAGAGACCCAGTACTTC. The chain carries TRBV12-3 or TRBV12-4 and TRBJ2-5, with 7 positions matching TRBD2. This CDR3 spans 16 amino acids. The V gene end was trimmed by 7 bases and the J gene end by 2 bases; junction bases not matched to a gene: 13.

This chain links TRBV7-6 with TRBJ2-5, with 12 bases lining up with TRBD2. Germline V gene lookup returns CDR1 SGHVS and CDR2 FNYEAQ. The CDR3 covers 16 residues. With 4 bases clipped from V and 4 bases from J, the junction kept 7 bases outside the gene matches. The DNA for the CDR3 is TGTGCCAGCAGCTCCATCCAACTAGCGGGAGGAGAGACCCAGTACTTC. Translating gives CASSSIQLAGGETQYF.

The rearrangement uses TRBV20-1 and TRBJ2-3; TRBD2 matches 11 bases. The CDR3 has 15 residues. The V gene's germline CDR1 is DFQATT and CDR2 SNEGSKA (reference sequence). The V and J ends lost 5 bases and 0 bases, in that order; junction bases with no gene match: 4. In DNA, the CDR3 is TGCAGTGCTCGATTAGCGGGGGGGAGCACAGATACGCAGTATTTT. Residues: CSARLAGGSTDTQYF.

This rearrangement joins TRBV2 to TRBJ1-2, with 10 bases matching TRBD1. Trimming cost V 6 bases and J 3 bases; bases outside gene matches: 7. Germline V lookup: CDR1 SNHLY, CDR2 FYNNEI. This CDR3 comprises 15 residues. The CDR3 sequence: CASRGGGTGDYGYTF. In nucleotides, the CDR3 is TGTGCCAGCAGAGGAGGGGGGACAGGGGACTATGGCTACACCTTC.

Only a few counts were recorded for this clonotype. The V and J genes are TRBV12-3 or TRBV12-4 and TRBJ1-5; perhaps TRBD1 as D (6 bases). The V end lost 5 bases, the J end lost 4 bases, and 12 bases lay between the germline ends. The CDR3 is 14 amino acids. CDR3 sequence (DNA): TGTGCCAGCAGTGCGACAGGCGCGAATCAGCCCCAGCATTTT. Amino acids: CASSATGANQPQHF.

This clonotype was observed a handful of times. An end of the junction differs from the germline gene, which may be a read error. The chain uses TRBV3-1 and TRBJ2-7; 7 bases match TRBD1. The germline CDR1 and CDR2 sequences are LGHDT and YNNKEL (reference sequence). The CDR3 runs 13 residues. In DNA, the CDR3 is TGTGTCAGCAGCCCTTGGACAGGCTACGAGCAGTACTTC. Its protein is CVSSPWTGYEQYF.

The rearrangement joins TRBV5-1 to TRBJ2-7; tentatively, D is TRBD1 (5 bases). The germline gives CDR1 SGHRS, CDR2 YFSETQ. With 2 bases removed from V and 5 bases from J, the gap between germline ends came to 11 bases. This CDR3 contains 13 residues. The CDR3 sequence is CASSLRGPHEQYF. The CDR3 nucleotides are TGCGCCAGCAGCTTAAGGGGCCCCCACGAGCAGTACTTC.

The gene calls are TRBV6-1 and TRBJ2-3; D tentatively fits TRBD1 or TRBD2 (6 bases each). V shed 7 bases and J shed 1 base, with 12 bases lying between them. The CDR3 extends over 14 amino acids. Looked up from germline, CDR1 is MNHNS and CDR2 is SASEGT. CDR3 amino acids: CASKGGWGTDTQYF. The CDR3 DNA reads TGTGCCAGCAAGGGGGGTTGGGGCACAGATACGCAGTATTTT.

The chain recombines TRBV5-1 with TRBJ2-7; TRBD1 aligns across 8 bases. The length of the CDR3 is 13 residues. CDR1 and CDR2 (germline): SGHRS, YFSETQ. Trimming removed 4 bases from V and 5 bases from J; junction bases left unmatched: 5. CDR3 in amino acids: CASSVQTGDEQYF. The CDR3 nucleotides are TGCGCCAGCAGCGTCCAGACAGGGGACGAGCAGTACTTC.

There are a few counts of this clonotype. The rearrangement uses TRBV30 and TRBJ1-2; no reliable D call. Trimming cost V 1 base and J 4 bases, with 10 bases left between them. The CDR3 contains 13 residues. In germline, CDR1 is GTSNPN, CDR2 SVGIG (reference sequence). In nucleotides, the CDR3 is TGTGCCTGGAGTGGACTTTCCACCTATGGCTACACCTTC. This gives the protein CAWSGLSTYGYTF.

The table lists this clonotype with a few counts. V gene TRBV3-1 combines with J gene TRBJ2-2, with a weak D call TRBD2 (6 bases). CDR1 is LGHDT, CDR2 YNNKEL, per germline (reference sequence). The V and J ends lost 4 bases and 7 bases respectively, with 16 bases between them. The CDR3 sequence is 15 residues long. This chain's CDR3 is CASSPGLLTNGELFF. In DNA form, the CDR3 reads TGTGCCAGCAGCCCGGGACTTCTCACGAACGGGGAGCTGTTTTTT.